The rows below give T cell receptor beta chains drawn from one sample of a study of T cell repertoires in cytomegalovirus infection. TCRdb reprocessed the reads with MiXCR, giving one entry per CDR3 protein. The data show about 160,000 distinct CDR3 sequences, less than 25% seen once. No antigen is known for these receptors. Sequencing was performed on CD8+ T cells from cultured PBMCs, taken from culture after CMV antigen stimulation. The receptor set was obtained from a human donor in good health (CMV status not recorded). Some clones in this sample may be carry-over from other donors' samples. Each CDR3 is given with its conserved first and last residue. Fields, in order: V gene, CDR3 protein.

>TRBV7-2
CASSLARILAGGPTGELFF
>TRBV6-6
CASIGTYNEQFF
>TRBV28
CASSSALPGQGKVLDEQYF
>TRBV7-7
CASSQDAWDSSGGTQYF
>TRBV7-2
CASSPVGTSGWSGATGELFF
>TRBV2
CASSARGPTNTEAFF
>TRBV7-9
CASSLGRRINTEAFF
>TRBV9
CASSVGGEKEKLFF
>TRBV7-6
CASSLSLDRTEAFF
>TRBV20-1
CSALRQGKEGYTF
>TRBV7-6
CASSSESLSYEQYF
>TRBV7-2
CASSSLPGTSGLDTQYF
>TRBV7-6
CASSFEPGGSDEQYF
>TRBV12-3/TRBV12-4
CASLVGNQPQHF
>TRBV7-6
CASSVISGTADSYEQYF
>TRBV12-3/TRBV12-4
CASSSLGGEGASYEQYF
>TRBV20-1
CSASGRINTEAFF
>TRBV9
CASSPTSDTYNEQFF
>TRBV29-1
CSVGLGSNTEAFF
>TRBV7-9
CASSFGQGGTEAFF
>TRBV29-1
CSVEEQDNEQFF
>TRBV7-6
CASSLVDSGPTGELFF
>TRBV2
CARGAYENIQYF
>TRBV7-6
CASSQPTGVGEKLFF
>TRBV27
CASAGGGGTQYF
>TRBV7-6
CASSSTSGDDQETQYF
>TRBV6-1
CASSGLAGGQETQYF
>TRBV6-2/TRBV6-3
CASSSTLAGEYNEQFF
>TRBV6-1
CASSVQGASQPQHF
>TRBV7-9
CASTGTSSETQYF
>TRBV7-2
CASSSTLAGAPADTQYF
>TRBV7-2
CAYGASGADTGELFF
>TRBV7-6
CASSLAPQGTVNTEAFF
>TRBV6-8
CASSYSDGEQFF
>TRBV6-2/TRBV6-3
CASSYSGSPDEQYF
>TRBV6-1
CASREGGNQPQHF
>TRBV28
CASSRISIQGYTF
>TRBV9
CASSVDGTDNSPLHF
>TRBV12-3/TRBV12-4
CASSQQGLNANTEAFF
>TRBV7-2
CASSIDSGSMNTEAFF
>TRBV6-2/TRBV6-3
CASSYSTARAGELFF
>TRBV27
CASSSSPGLVLYF
>TRBV4-2
CASSHWGLSGTEAFF
>TRBV6-6
CASSYRGKNEQYF
>TRBV11-2
CASSLVGGWESDTQYF
>TRBV5-1
CASSSKDLLETQYF
>TRBV7-2
CASSPSGQGNAEAFF
>TRBV7-8
CASSKLAVSYNEQFF
>TRBV12-3/TRBV12-4
CASSFGPTEQFF
>TRBV6-2/TRBV6-3
CASSLTNSYEQYF
>TRBV28
CASRDRGIYPEAFF